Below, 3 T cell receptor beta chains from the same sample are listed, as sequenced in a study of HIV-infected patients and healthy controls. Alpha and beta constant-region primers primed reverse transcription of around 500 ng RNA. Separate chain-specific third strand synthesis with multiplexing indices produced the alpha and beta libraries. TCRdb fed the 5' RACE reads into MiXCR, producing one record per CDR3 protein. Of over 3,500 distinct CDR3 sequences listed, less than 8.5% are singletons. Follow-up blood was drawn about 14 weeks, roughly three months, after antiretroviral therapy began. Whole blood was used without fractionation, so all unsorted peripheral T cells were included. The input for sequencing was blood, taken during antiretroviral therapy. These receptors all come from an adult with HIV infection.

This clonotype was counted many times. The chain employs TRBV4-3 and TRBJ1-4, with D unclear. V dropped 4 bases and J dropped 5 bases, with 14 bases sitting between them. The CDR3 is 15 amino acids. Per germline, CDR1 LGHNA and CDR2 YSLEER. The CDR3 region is CASSPRAQLNEKLFF. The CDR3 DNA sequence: TGCGCCAGCAGCCCCCGGGCACAGCTGAATGAAAAACTGTTTTTT.

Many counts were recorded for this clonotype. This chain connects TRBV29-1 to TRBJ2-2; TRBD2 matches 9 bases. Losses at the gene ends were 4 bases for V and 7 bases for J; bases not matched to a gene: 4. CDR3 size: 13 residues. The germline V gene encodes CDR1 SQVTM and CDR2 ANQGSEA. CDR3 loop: CSVGLAVGGELFF. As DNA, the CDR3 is TGCAGCGTTGGACTAGCGGTCGGCGGGGAGCTGTTTTTT.

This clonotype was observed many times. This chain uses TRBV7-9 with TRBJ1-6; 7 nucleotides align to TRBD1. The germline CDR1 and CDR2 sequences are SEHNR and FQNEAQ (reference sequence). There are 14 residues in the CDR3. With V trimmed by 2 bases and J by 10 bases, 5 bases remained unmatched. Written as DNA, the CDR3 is TGTGCCAGCAGCTTACACAGGGGATGCTCACCCCTCCACTTT. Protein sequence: CASSLHRGCSPLHF. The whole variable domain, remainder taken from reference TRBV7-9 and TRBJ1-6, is DTGVSQNPRHKITKRGQNVTFRCDPISEHNRLYWYRQTLGQGPEFLTYFQNEAQLEKSRLLSDRFSAERPKGSFSTLEIQRTEQGDSAMYLCASSLHRGCSPLHFGNGTRLTVT.